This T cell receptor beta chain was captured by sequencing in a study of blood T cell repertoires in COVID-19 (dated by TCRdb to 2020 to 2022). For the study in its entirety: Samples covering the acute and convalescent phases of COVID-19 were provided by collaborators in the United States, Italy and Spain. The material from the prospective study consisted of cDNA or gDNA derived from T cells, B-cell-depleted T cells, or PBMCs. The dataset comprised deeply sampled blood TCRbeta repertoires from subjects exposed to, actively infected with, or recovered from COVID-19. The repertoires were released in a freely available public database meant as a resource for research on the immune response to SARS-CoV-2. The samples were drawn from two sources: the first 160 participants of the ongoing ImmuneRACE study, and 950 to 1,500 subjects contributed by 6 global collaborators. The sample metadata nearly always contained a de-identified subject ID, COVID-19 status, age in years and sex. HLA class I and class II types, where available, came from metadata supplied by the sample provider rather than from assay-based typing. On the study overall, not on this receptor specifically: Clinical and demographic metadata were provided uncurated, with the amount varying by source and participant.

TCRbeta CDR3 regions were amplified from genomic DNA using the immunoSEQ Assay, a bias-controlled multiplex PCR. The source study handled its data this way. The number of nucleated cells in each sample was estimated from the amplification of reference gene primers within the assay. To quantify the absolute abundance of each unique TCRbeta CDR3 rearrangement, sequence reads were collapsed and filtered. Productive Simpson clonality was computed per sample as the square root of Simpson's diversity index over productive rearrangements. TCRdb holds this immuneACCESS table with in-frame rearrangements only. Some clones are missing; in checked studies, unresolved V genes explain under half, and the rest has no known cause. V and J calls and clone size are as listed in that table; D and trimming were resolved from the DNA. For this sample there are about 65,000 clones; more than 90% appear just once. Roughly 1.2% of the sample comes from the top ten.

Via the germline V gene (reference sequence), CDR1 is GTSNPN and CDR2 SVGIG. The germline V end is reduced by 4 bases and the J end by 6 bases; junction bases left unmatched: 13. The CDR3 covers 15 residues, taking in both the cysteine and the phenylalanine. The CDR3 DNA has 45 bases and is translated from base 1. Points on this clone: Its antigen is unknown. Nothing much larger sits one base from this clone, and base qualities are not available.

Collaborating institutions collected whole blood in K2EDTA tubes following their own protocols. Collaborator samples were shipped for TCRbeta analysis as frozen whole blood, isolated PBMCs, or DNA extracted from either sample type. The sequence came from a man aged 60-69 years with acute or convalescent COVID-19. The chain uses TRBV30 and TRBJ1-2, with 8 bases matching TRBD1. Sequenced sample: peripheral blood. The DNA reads TGTGCCTGGACCGATAGGACAGGGAAGGTTGATGGCTACACCTTC. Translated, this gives CAWTDRTGKVDGYTF.